These 27 T cell receptor beta chains share one sample of origin, sequenced in a study of blood T cell repertoires in COVID-19. Measured with immunoSEQ multiplex PCR; TCRdb has only the in-frame clones, and not every one. The sample shows 350,000 to 400,000 clones, approximately 93% of them seen only once. Input material: PBMCs or T cells enriched from blood (not recorded which). The receptors shown here come from a woman in her 40s who had been exposed to COVID-19.

The gene calls are TRBV5-4 and TRBJ2-2; D might be TRBD1 (7 bases). Trimming removed 0 bases from V and 4 bases from J, with 22 bases in between. The CDR3 loop spans 19 amino acids. Germline V gene data show CDR1 as SGHNT and CDR2 as YYREEE (reference sequence). The CDR3: CASSLVFGGGGSRTGELFF. In DNA, the CDR3 is TGTGCCAGCAGCTTGGTTTTCGGAGGGGGCGGGTCACGCACCGGGGAGCTGTTTTTT.

The CDR3 coding sequence is TGCGCCAGCAGCCAGGCTAGCGGTCCCACAGATACGCAGTATTTT. Its protein is CASSQASGPTDTQYF. The genes are TRBV4-1 and TRBJ2-3; 7 bases align to TRBD2. This CDR3 is built from 15 residues. Germline V lookup: CDR1 MGHRA, CDR2 YSYEKL. Germline trimming cut 3 bases from V and 2 bases from J; bases unmatched to any gene: 5.

The chain recombines TRBV19 with TRBJ1-1, with D unresolved. Trimming removed 5 bases at V and 10 bases at J, with 17 bases between. Germline V gene lookup returns CDR1 LNHDA and CDR2 SQIVND (reference sequence). The CDR3 covers 13 residues. The CDR3 DNA sequence: TGTGCCAGTAGTCCCCACCTGGAACGGGGAGCTTTCTTT. As protein: CASSPHLERGAFF.

The CDR3 reads CASSIGAREQYF. The CDR3, as DNA: TGTGCCAGTAGTATTGGAGCTCGGGAGCAGTACTTC. The chain links TRBV19 to TRBJ2-7; D is ambiguous. The CDR3 totals 12 residues. Trimming shortened V by 3 bases and J by 7 bases, and 10 bases separated the two germline ends. CDR1 is LNHDA, CDR2 SQIVND, per germline (reference sequence).

The CDR3 region has the DNA TGTGCCAGCTCACCATCCCCCGACGGACAGGGGAGTCAGCCCCAGCATTTT. This encodes CASSPSPDGQGSQPQHF. The chain links TRBV18 to TRBJ1-5; 9 bases match TRBD1. CDR3 length: 17 residues. Looked up from germline, CDR1 is KGHSH and CDR2 is LQKENI. Germline trimming cut 2 bases from V and 6 bases from J; bases unmatched to any gene: 11.

The chain is built from TRBV14 and TRBJ2-6; TRBD1 is a possible D gene (6 bases). Trimming cost V 4 bases and J 1 base, with 8 bases left between them. The V gene's germline CDR1 is SGHDN and CDR2 FVKESK. This CDR3 contains 15 residues. This CDR3 reads CASSLGQSGANVLTF. CDR3 DNA sequence: TGTGCCAGCAGCCTAGGACAGTCTGGGGCCAACGTCCTGACTTTC.

J is TRBJ1-4 and V is TRBV2; 7 positions agree with TRBD1. The V and J ends lost 6 bases and 6 bases, in that order; junction bases with no gene match: 7. Germline lookup yields CDR1 SNHLY and CDR2 FYNNEI. The CDR3 sequence is 14 residues long. This chain's CDR3 is CASRRGRGDEKLFF. CDR3 nucleotide sequence: TGTGCCAGCAGAAGGGGCAGGGGGGATGAAAAACTGTTTTTT.

The chain uses TRBV6-5 and TRBJ1-2; TRBD1 is a possible D gene (6 bases). CDR3 length: 15 residues. CDR1 is MNHEY, CDR2 SVGAGI, per germline. The V end lost 6 bases, the J end lost 6 bases, and 20 bases lay between the germline ends. The CDR3 nucleotides read TGTGCCAGCAGCCCGAGCGGGGGGGCGCAGAATGGCTACACCTTC. It codes for CASSPSGGAQNGYTF.

The chain links TRBV24-1 to TRBJ1-2; 7 bases agree with TRBD1. From germline, CDR1 is KGHDR and CDR2 SFDVKD. Unmatched junction bases numbered 7, after V lost 3 bases and J lost 4 bases. CDR3 size: 15 residues. CDR3 in DNA: TGTGCCACCAGTGATCCTACAGGGGTGGCCTATGGCTACACCTTC. Translated, it gives CATSDPTGVAYGYTF.

The chain links TRBV5-5 to TRBJ1-1; a possible D gene is TRBD1 (5 bases). The V gene lost 2 bases and the J gene lost 1 base, with 12 bases spanning the gap. CDR1 SGHKS and CDR2 YYEKEE come from the germline V gene (reference sequence). The CDR3 has 15 amino acids. The CDR3 sequence: CASSFISGPNTEAFF. The CDR3 region has the DNA TGTGCCAGCAGCTTTATTTCAGGGCCGAACACTGAAGCTTTCTTT.

The chain recombines TRBV30 with TRBJ1-6, with TRBD1 matching over 9 bases. The V and J ends lost 0 bases and 10 bases, in that order; junction bases with no gene match: 10. There are 16 residues in the CDR3. Germline lookup yields CDR1 GTSNPN and CDR2 SVGIG (reference sequence). CDR3 coding DNA: TGTGCCTGGAGTGTACGGCGGGACAGGGCTAGGTCACCCCTCCACTTT. Its translation is CAWSVRRDRARSPLHF.

V gene TRBV27 combines with J gene TRBJ1-1; a possible D gene is TRBD1 (6 bases). Germline V gene sequence: CDR1 MNHEY, CDR2 SMNVEV (reference sequence). Deletions cut 5 bases from V and 1 base from J, with 14 bases between. The CDR3 contains 15 residues. CDR3 region: CASSVSGQRNTEAFF. CDR3 sequence (DNA): TGTGCCAGCAGTGTAAGCGGACAGAGGAACACTGAAGCTTTCTTT.

V gene TRBV7-9 combines with J gene TRBJ1-2, with 10 bases fitting TRBD1. With 5 bases clipped from V and 3 bases from J, the junction kept 6 bases outside the gene matches. This CDR3 has 15 amino acids. From germline, CDR1 is SEHNR and CDR2 FQNEAQ (reference sequence). This CDR3 reads CASSPGQGIDYGYTF. CDR3 in DNA: TGTGCCAGCAGCCCGGGACAGGGGATTGACTATGGCTACACCTTC.

The chain has TRBV12-3 or TRBV12-4 and TRBJ1-2; the D is unclear. V dropped 3 bases and J dropped 8 bases, with 13 bases sitting between them. CDR3 size: 13 residues. The CDR3 sequence: CASSFPFLWGYTF. CDR3 coding DNA: TGTGCCAGCAGTTTTCCTTTCCTATGGGGCTACACCTTC.

The chain combines TRBV14 with TRBJ2-3, with D perhaps TRBD1 (6 bases). CDR1 and CDR2 (germline): SGHDN, FVKESK. V gave up 4 bases and J gave up 1 base, with 9 bases separating them. The CDR3 spans 14 residues. CDR3 DNA sequence: TGTGCCAGCAGCCCGTACAGGGGCACAGATACGCAGTATTTT. It specifies CASSPYRGTDTQYF.

The rearrangement uses TRBV11-3 and TRBJ2-7; 8 nucleotides agree with TRBD2. Germline lookup yields CDR1 SGHNT and CDR2 YENEEA. This CDR3 is 15 amino acids long. After removal of 2 bases from V and 5 bases from J, the junction contained 8 bases not matched to a gene. CDR3 amino acids: CASSLRPAGEDEQYF. DNA of the CDR3: TGTGCCAGCAGCTTACGTCCAGCGGGAGAGGACGAGCAGTACTTC.

The chain links TRBV29-1 to TRBJ1-5; weak D call: TRBD1 (5 bases). Between the trimmed V and J ends, which lost 2 bases and 3 bases, there was a span of 11 bases. Germline CDR1 is SQVTM and CDR2 is ANQGSEA. The CDR3 sequence is 14 residues long. CDR3 protein: CSVESIGVNQPQHF. The CDR3 region has the DNA TGCAGCGTTGAAAGTATAGGGGTCAATCAGCCCCAGCATTTT.

This clone was counted a few times. The V gene is TRBV27, the J gene TRBJ1-2; no reliable D call. The germline V gene has CDR1 MNHEY and CDR2 SMNVEV (reference sequence). This CDR3 contains 13 residues. Trimming removed 7 bases at V and 5 bases at J, with 14 bases between. CDR3 loop: CASTGLYSYGYTF. DNA of the CDR3: TGTGCCAGCACCGGACTTTATTCGTATGGCTACACCTTC.

The V call is TRBV19, the J call TRBJ1-1; 8 bases match TRBD1. V trimming: 5 bases; J trimming: 0 bases; junction bases outside the gene matches: 8. The germline V gene encodes CDR1 LNHDA and CDR2 SQIVND (reference sequence). The CDR3 sequence is 16 residues long. CDR3 amino acids: CASSSRQGAMNTEAFF. CDR3 DNA sequence: TGTGCCAGTAGTTCCCGGCAGGGGGCCATGAACACTGAAGCTTTCTTT.

CDR3 region: CAWSVRQTTEAFF. In DNA, the CDR3 is TGTGCCTGGAGTGTACGACAGACCACTGAAGCTTTCTTT. This rearrangement joins TRBV30 to TRBJ1-1, with D perhaps matching TRBD1 (5 bases). CDR3 length: 13 residues. V dropped 0 bases and J dropped 4 bases, with 9 bases sitting between them. Germline V lookup: CDR1 GTSNPN, CDR2 SVGIG (reference sequence).

J is TRBJ1-2 and V is TRBV30; 10 bases agree with TRBD1. CDR3 length: 12 amino acids. The germline V gene has CDR1 GTSNPN and CDR2 SVGIG (reference sequence). V shed 5 bases, J shed 6 bases, and the junction held 3 bases outside the gene matches. The CDR3 nucleotides read TGTGCCTGGGACAGGGGGCTCAATGGCTACACCTTC. It specifies CAWDRGLNGYTF.

The sample holds one count of this clone. The junction departs from germline at one end; a sequencing error may be responsible. This chain connects TRBV7-7 to TRBJ2-1; 10 positions agree with TRBD2. Germline V lookup: CDR1 SSHAT, CDR2 FNYEAQ (reference sequence). This CDR3 comprises 19 residues. The CDR3 protein is CASSLKGARMKREGYEQFF. CDR3 nucleotide sequence: TGTGCTAGCAGCTTAAAAGGGGCGCGTATGAAGCGGGAGGGATATGAGCAGTTCTTC.

This chain links TRBV11-2 with TRBJ1-3; D possibly corresponds to TRBD1 (6 bases). CDR1 SGHAT and CDR2 FQNNGV come from the germline V gene. Trimming left V 4 bases short and J 2 bases short, with 12 bases between. This CDR3 region has 15 residues. CDR3 residues: CASSYIGGTGNTIYF. DNA of the CDR3: TGTGCCAGCAGCTACATAGGGGGAACTGGAAACACCATATATTTT.

This clone was seen a handful of times. The chain links TRBV6-2 or TRBV6-3 to TRBJ2-4; 9 nucleotides match TRBD1. The V segment lost 4 bases and the J segment 2 bases; nucleotides outside the gene matches: 6. There are 16 residues in the CDR3. Germline-derived CDR1 and CDR2 are MNHEY and SVGEGT. The CDR3 nucleotides are TGTGCCAGCAGTTCTCCGGGACAGGGTCCCAAAAACATTCAGTACTTC. Its translation is CASSSPGQGPKNIQYF.

V gene TRBV29-1 combines with J gene TRBJ1-2; TRBD1 aligns across 8 bases. The CDR3 spans 12 residues. Germline V gene data show CDR1 as SQVTM and CDR2 as ANQGSEA. The trim removed 6 bases at V and 4 bases at J, leaving 4 bases unmatched. The CDR3 protein is CSVHTGGYGYTF. The CDR3 DNA sequence: TGCAGCGTCCATACAGGGGGCTATGGCTACACCTTC. Combining the CDR3 with reference TRBV29-1 and TRBJ1-2 gives the whole variable domain SAVISQKPSRDICQRGTSLTIQCQVDSQVTMMFWYRQQPGQSLTLIATANQGSEATYESGFVIDKFPISRPNLTFSTLTVSNMSPEDSSIYLCSVHTGGYGYTFGSGTRLTVV.

The J gene is TRBJ2-7, the V gene TRBV5-1; 11 nucleotides agree with TRBD1. CDR1 and CDR2 (germline): SGHRS, YFSETQ. The V and J ends lost 1 base and 4 bases, in that order; junction bases with no gene match: 7. The CDR3 consists of 16 residues. The CDR3: CASSLTSGQGGYEQYF. The CDR3 DNA reads as TGCGCCAGCAGCTTGACCTCGGGACAGGGGGGATACGAGCAGTACTTC.

This clone was counted a few times. The chain employs TRBV19 and TRBJ2-2; D gene unclear. V dropped 7 bases and J dropped 0 bases, with 9 bases sitting between them. This CDR3 has 14 residues. Germline values: CDR1 LNHDA, CDR2 SQIVND (reference sequence). The CDR3 nucleotides are TGTGCCAGTACTTCCACTACGAACACCGGGGAGCTGTTTTTT. This translates into CASTSTTNTGELFF.